What follows is one TCR beta chain and its context. Its cognate antigen is unknown. From the RACE reads, TCRdb called clonotypes with MiXCR, one entry per CDR3 protein. The repertoire holds just over 80,000 distinct CDR3 sequences, about 10% seen once, with about 4% in the top ten. Time point given: patch test 1, 2 weeks after DPC sensitization. Treatment: therapeutic diphenylcyclopropenone sensitization with weekly scalp DPC. This entry belongs to a study of human T cells and chemical hapten exposure. Study-wide findings and caveats: Once DPC sensitization occurred, TCRs above 1 in 1000 frequency showed no change.

The clonotype was recovered from a woman aged 45-59 years with alopecia areata. Some clones in this sample may be carry-over from other donors' samples. Sequencing was performed on whole blood, taken in connection with sensitization to the hapten diphenylcyclopropenone (DPC).

This CDR3 is CSVGIDRVGADTQYF. CDR3 bases: TGCAGCGTGGGGATTGACAGGGTTGGGGCAGATACGCAGTATTTT. V gene TRBV29-1 combines with J gene TRBJ2-3; 7 nucleotides align to TRBD1. Looked up from germline, CDR1 is SQVTM and CDR2 is ANQGSEA. After removal of 6 bases from V and 4 bases from J, the junction contained 13 bases not matched to a gene. The CDR3 consists of 15 residues.